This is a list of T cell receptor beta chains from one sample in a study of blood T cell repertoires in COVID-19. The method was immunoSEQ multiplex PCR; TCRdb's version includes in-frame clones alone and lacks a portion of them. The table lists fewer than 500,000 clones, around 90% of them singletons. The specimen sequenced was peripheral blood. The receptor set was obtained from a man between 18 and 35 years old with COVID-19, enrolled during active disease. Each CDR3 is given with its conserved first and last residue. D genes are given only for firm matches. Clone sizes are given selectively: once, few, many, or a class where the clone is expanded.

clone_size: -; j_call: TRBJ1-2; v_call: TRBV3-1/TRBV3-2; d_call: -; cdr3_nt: TGTGCCAGCAGCCAATCAGGGGCCGGCTACACCTTC; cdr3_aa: CASSQSGAGYTF
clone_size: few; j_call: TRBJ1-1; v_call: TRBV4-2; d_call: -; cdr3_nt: TGTGCCAGCAGCCAACCCTTGGAGGTTAACACTGAAGCTTTCTTT; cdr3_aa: CASSQPLEVNTEAFF
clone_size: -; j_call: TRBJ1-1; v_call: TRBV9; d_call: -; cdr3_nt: TGTGCCAGCACCACCGGGTTGGGCACTGAAGCTTTCTTT; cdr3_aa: CASTTGLGTEAFF
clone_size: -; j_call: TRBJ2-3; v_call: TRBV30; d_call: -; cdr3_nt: TGTGCCTGGAGTATCAAGAGCGCAGATACGCAGTATTTT; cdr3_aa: CAWSIKSADTQYF
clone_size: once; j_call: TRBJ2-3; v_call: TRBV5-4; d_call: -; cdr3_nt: TGTGCCAGCAGCTTGGAGAGAGGCACAGATACGCAGTATTTT; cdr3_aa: CASSLERGTDTQYF
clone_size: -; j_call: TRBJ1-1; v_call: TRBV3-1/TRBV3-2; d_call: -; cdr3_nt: TGTGCCAGCAGCCAAGAAACCTTGGGCACCACTGAAGCTTTCTTT; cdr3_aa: CASSQETLGTTEAFF
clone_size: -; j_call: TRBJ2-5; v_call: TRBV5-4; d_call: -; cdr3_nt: TGTGCCAGCAGCTTCGGGGGACACCAAGAGACCCAGTACTTC; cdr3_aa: CASSFGGHQETQYF
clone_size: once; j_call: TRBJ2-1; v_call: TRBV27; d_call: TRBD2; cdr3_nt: TGTGCCAGCAGTCTATCAACACTAGCGGGGGGGCCCAATGAGCAGTTCTTC; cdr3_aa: CASSLSTLAGGPNEQFF
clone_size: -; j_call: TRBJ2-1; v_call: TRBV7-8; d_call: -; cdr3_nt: TGTGCCAGCTGTAGCGACAATGAGCAGTTCTTC; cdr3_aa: CASCSDNEQFF
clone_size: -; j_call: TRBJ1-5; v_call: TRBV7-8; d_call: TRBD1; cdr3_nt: TGTGCCAGCAGCGTCGACAGGGTCAATCAGCCCCAGCATTTT; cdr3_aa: CASSVDRVNQPQHF
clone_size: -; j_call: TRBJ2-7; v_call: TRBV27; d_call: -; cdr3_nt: TGTGCCAGCAGCACGTCAGGGGACTACCACGGCGAGCAGTACTTC; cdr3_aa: CASSTSGDYHGEQYF
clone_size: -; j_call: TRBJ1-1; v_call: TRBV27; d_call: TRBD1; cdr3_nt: TGTGCCAGCAGTTTACTACAGGGGGGAACTGAAGCTTTCTTT; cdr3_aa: CASSLLQGGTEAFF
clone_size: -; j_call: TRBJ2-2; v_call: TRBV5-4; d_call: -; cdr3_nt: TGTGCCAGCACCGGGTCGGCCTTGAACACCGGGGAGCTGTTTTTT; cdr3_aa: CASTGSALNTGELFF
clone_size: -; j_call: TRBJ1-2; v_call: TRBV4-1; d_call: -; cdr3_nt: TGCGCCAGCAGCCAAGATTCGAGGCAGAACTATGGCTACACCTTC; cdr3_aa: CASSQDSRQNYGYTF
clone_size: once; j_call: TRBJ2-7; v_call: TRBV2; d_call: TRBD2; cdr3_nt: TGTGCCAGCAGAATGGGACTACCCACTTTC; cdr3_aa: CASRMGLPTF
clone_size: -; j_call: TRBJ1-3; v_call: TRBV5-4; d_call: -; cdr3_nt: TGTGCCAGCAGCAAGAACAGTCCCAACTCTGGAAACACCATATATTTT; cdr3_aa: CASSKNSPNSGNTIYF
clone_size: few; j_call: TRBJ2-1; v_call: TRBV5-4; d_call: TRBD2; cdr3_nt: TGTGCCAGCAGCTTGGGGACTAGCGGGAACTACAATGAGCAGTTCTTC; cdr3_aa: CASSLGTSGNYNEQFF
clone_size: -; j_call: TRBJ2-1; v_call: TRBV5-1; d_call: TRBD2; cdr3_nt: TGCGCCAGCAATATCGCGGGAGGGCCCTACAATGAGCAGTTCTTC; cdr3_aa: CASNIAGGPYNEQFF